One sample yielded the 21 T cell receptor beta chains listed below, sequenced in a study of control samples from healthy donors and cancer patients. The protocol was immunoSEQ multiplex PCR, while the TCRdb copy is restricted to in-frame clones and leaves out a portion. The data show some 150,000 clones, with 75% to 95% seen just once and 3.2% held by the top ten. Sequencing was carried out using blood. The origin of the receptors is a man aged 25-45 years in good health.

The gene calls are TRBV12-3 or TRBV12-4 and TRBJ1-2; D gene uncertain. The CDR3 extends over 13 amino acids. V shed 5 bases and J shed 8 bases, with 15 bases lying between them. The CDR3 bases are TGTGCCAGCAGTACCCGAGCCACTGGGGGCTACACCTTC. This codes for CASSTRATGGYTF.

The V call is TRBV9, the J call TRBJ1-2; TRBD1 might be the D (5 bases). The CDR3 spans 15 residues. Looked up from germline, CDR1 is SGDLS and CDR2 is YYNGEE. V lost 0 bases to trimming and J lost 5 bases, with 14 bases between them. Here the CDR3 DNA reads TGTGCCAGCAGCGTAGGACTATCGGGGGAATATGGCTACACCTTC. Translated, it gives CASSVGLSGEYGYTF.

The J gene is TRBJ1-6, the V gene TRBV6-5; D gene unclear. Germline loops: CDR1 MNHEY, CDR2 SVGAGI. V lost 2 bases and J lost 5, with 7 bases in between. The CDR3 is made up of 14 amino acids. The CDR3 protein is CASSYRVDNSPLHF. The CDR3 nucleotides read TGTGCCAGCAGTTACCGAGTGGATAATTCACCCCTCCACTTT.

This chain uses TRBV12-5 with TRBJ1-2; D may be TRBD1 (5 bases). V lost 0 bases and J 2 bases, leaving 13 bases between the germline ends. Germline CDR1 is LGHNT and CDR2 is FRNRAP. CDR3 length: 16 residues. CDR3 sequence reads: CASGLVQRGLNYGYTF. The CDR3 bases are TGTGCTAGTGGTTTGGTACAGCGGGGGTTAAACTATGGCTACACCTTC.

V gene TRBV7-9 combines with J gene TRBJ1-4; 12 nucleotides line up with TRBD1. Per the germline V gene, CDR1 is SEHNR and CDR2 is FQNEAQ (reference sequence). The CDR3 runs to 17 residues. V lost 5 bases, J lost 5 bases, and 9 bases stayed unmatched. CDR3 in DNA: TGTGCCAGCAGCCGTCCCGGGACAGGGGGCTTAAATGAAAAACTGTTTTTT. Translation: CASSRPGTGGLNEKLFF.

This clone appeared a single time. The chain combines TRBV7-9 with TRBJ1-5; D is ambiguous. The CDR3 contains 13 residues. Germline V gives CDR1 SEHNR, CDR2 FQNEAQ (reference sequence). Trimming left V 1 base short and J 3 bases short, with 4 bases between. CDR3 region: CASSLDLNQPQHF. Here the CDR3 DNA reads TGTGCCAGCAGCTTAGACCTCAATCAGCCCCAGCATTTT.

The V and J genes are TRBV5-1 and TRBJ1-2, with D uncertain. The germline gives CDR1 SGHRS, CDR2 YFSETQ. The CDR3 is 13 amino acids. The V end lost 4 bases, the J end lost 2 bases, and 9 bases lay between the germline ends. CDR3 coding DNA: TGCGCCAGCAGCCCTGACGGGAACTATGGCTACACCTTC. Translating it yields CASSPDGNYGYTF. The entire variable domain, with the rest obtained from reference TRBV5-1 and TRBJ1-2, is as follows: KAGVTQTPRYLIKTRGQQVTLSCSPISGHRSVSWYQQTPGQGLQFLFEYFSETQRNKGNFPGRFSGRQFSNSRSEMNVSTLELGDSALYLCASSPDGNYGYTFGSGTRLTVV.

The V call is TRBV27, the J call TRBJ1-5; D remains ambiguous. Trimming removed 3 bases from V and 6 bases from J, with 9 bases in between. The CDR3 is made up of 13 amino acids. Germline CDR1 is MNHEY and CDR2 is SMNVEV (reference sequence). CDR3: CASSLTGFQPQHF. The CDR3 DNA is TGTGCCAGCAGTTTGACGGGGTTTCAGCCCCAGCATTTT.

This clone came up once. The chain recombines TRBV30 with TRBJ2-2, with TRBD2 matching 9 bases. V shed 5 bases, J shed 8 bases, and the junction held 12 bases outside the gene matches. Germline CDR1 is GTSNPN and CDR2 is SVGIG (reference sequence). The CDR3 is made up of 15 amino acids. CDR3 nucleotides: TGTGCCTGGGAACGCGCGGGGGGGCGCCCTGGGGAGCTGTTTTTT. It codes for CAWERAGGRPGELFF.

The V call is TRBV30, the J call TRBJ1-6; no clear D gene. The CDR3 has 12 residues. Germline V gene lookup returns CDR1 GTSNPN and CDR2 SVGIG (reference sequence). Trimming took off 4 bases at V and 4 bases at J, with 5 bases between the two ends. DNA of the CDR3: TGTGCCTGGACCGGGTATAATTCACCCCTCCACTTT. Its protein product is CAWTGYNSPLHF.

The chain combines TRBV5-1 with TRBJ2-1; D unclear. Trimming cost V 1 base and J 0 bases, with 11 bases left between them. This CDR3 contains 16 residues. Germline V CDR1 and CDR2: SGHRS, YFSETQ. This CDR3 reads CASSLTAESSYNEQFF. Written as DNA, the CDR3 is TGCGCCAGCAGCTTGACTGCAGAGAGCTCCTACAATGAGCAGTTCTTC.

The chain couples TRBV9 to TRBJ2-3; either TRBD1 or TRBD2 may supply D (6 bases each). Looked up from germline, CDR1 is SGDLS and CDR2 is YYNGEE. Trimming shortened V by 0 bases and J by 1 base, and 15 bases separated the two germline ends. This CDR3 comprises 17 residues. This CDR3 reads CASSVGGGAGGTDTQYF. CDR3 DNA: TGTGCCAGCAGCGTAGGGGGCGGGGCAGGGGGCACAGATACGCAGTATTTT.

The DNA for the CDR3 is TGCGCCAGCAGCCAGCCATGGGCAGCTTCTTACCCGAACACTGAAGCTTTCTTT. Protein: CASSQPWAASYPNTEAFF. This rearrangement joins TRBV4-1 to TRBJ1-1; D not certain. This CDR3 contains 18 residues. V was pared by 3 bases and J by 1 base, with 21 bases between. Germline values: CDR1 MGHRA, CDR2 YSYEKL.

The rearrangement links TRBV23-1 to TRBJ1-1, with 11 bases that match TRBD1. TRBV23-1 is classed as an ORF, of uncertain function. The CDR3 runs 18 residues. After removal of 1 base from V and 7 bases from J, the junction contained 14 bases not matched to a gene. CDR3 in amino acids: CASSQYGADRGRQSEAFF. The DNA for the CDR3 is TGCGCCAGCAGTCAATACGGGGCGGACAGGGGGCGTCAAAGTGAAGCTTTCTTT.

The V and J genes are TRBV6-1 and TRBJ1-2, with a weak D call TRBD1 (6 bases). The CDR3 runs to 14 residues. Per germline, CDR1 MNHNS and CDR2 SASEGT. Trimming shortened V by 2 bases and J by 4 bases, and 11 bases separated the two germline ends. The CDR3 is CASSERLGGYGYTF. DNA of the CDR3: TGTGCCAGCAGTGAACGGCTAGGGGGCTATGGCTACACCTTC.

The rearrangement links TRBV24-1 to TRBJ2-1; a possible D gene is TRBD1 (6 bases). Per germline, CDR1 KGHDR and CDR2 SFDVKD. V lost 7 bases to trimming and J lost 3 bases, with 18 bases between them. The CDR3 totals 16 residues. CDR3 region: CATSGEQGLNYNEQFF. The CDR3 coding sequence is TGTGCCACCAGCGGAGAACAGGGCTTGAACTACAATGAGCAGTTCTTC.

The chain carries TRBV5-6 and TRBJ1-1; TRBD1 matches 8 bases. Looked up from germline, CDR1 is SGHDT and CDR2 is YYEEEE. V was pared by 4 bases and J by 3 bases, with 8 bases of the junction left unmatched. The CDR3 is 15 amino acids. In nucleotides, the CDR3 is TGTGCCAGCAGCGGGCTGGACAGGGATGACACTGAAGCTTTCTTT. Protein product: CASSGLDRDDTEAFF. Looking up the rest from reference TRBV5-6 and TRBJ1-1 gives the full variable domain: DAGVTQSPTHLIKTRGQQVTLRCSPKSGHDTVSWYQQALGQGPQFIFQYYEEEERQRGNFPDRFSGHQFPNYSSELNVNALLLGDSALYLCASSGLDRDDTEAFFGQGTRLTVV.

The sample holds a few counts of this clone. This chain uses TRBV30 with TRBJ1-2; perhaps TRBD1 as D (5 bases). Germline V gene lookup returns CDR1 GTSNPN and CDR2 SVGIG (reference sequence). V lost 5 bases, J lost 3 bases, and 7 bases lay in between. This CDR3 has 11 residues. CDR3 in DNA: TGTGCCTGGGGGACGGACTATGGCTACACCTTC. It encodes CAWGTDYGYTF.

In its sample, this clone was seen once. This chain's CDR3 is CASSLGGTALVEQYF. In nucleotides, the CDR3 is TGTGCCAGCAGCTTAGGGGGCACAGCCTTGGTGGAGCAGTACTTC. V usage is TRBV11-2 and J usage is TRBJ2-7; the D gene is possibly TRBD1 (5 bases). The CDR3 is 15 residues long. V was clipped by 1 base and J by 7 bases, with 17 bases between them. In germline, CDR1 is SGHAT, CDR2 FQNNGV.

J is TRBJ2-2 and V is TRBV7-9, with 8 bases identical to TRBD2. This CDR3 contains 14 residues. The V gene end was trimmed by 5 bases and the J gene end by 7 bases; junction bases not matched to a gene: 6. CDR1 SEHNR and CDR2 FQNEAQ come from the germline V gene (reference sequence). CDR3 bases: TGTGCCAGCAGCCGCGGACTAGCTGACGGGGAGCTGTTTTTT. Its translation: CASSRGLADGELFF.

The CDR3 region is CASSERARNTEAFF. For the CDR3, the DNA is TGTGCCAGCAGTGAACGGGCCAGAAACACTGAAGCTTTCTTT. This sequence joins TRBV2 and TRBJ1-1; D not certain. The germline V and J ends were trimmed by 2 bases and 2 bases, with 9 bases remaining between them. Germline V CDR1 and CDR2: SNHLY, FYNNEI. The length of the CDR3 is 14 residues.